The present entry profiles one T cell receptor beta chain with its context. The record originates from a study of blood T cells in healthy people across ages. V was clipped by 1 base and J by 0 bases, with 10 bases between them. The CDR3 length is 15 residues. From germline, CDR1 is SGHTA and CDR2 FQGNSA. A second roughly 7 to 12 cycle PCR used barcoded and J-beta primers. TCRdb recomputed calls from the 5' RACE reads with MiXCR, one row per CDR3 protein. Of around 900,000 distinct CDR3 sequences in the sample, roughly 51% were seen once. This rearrangement joins TRBV7-2 to TRBJ2-7; D perhaps matches TRBD1 (6 bases). The receptor was isolated from a woman aged 60-70 years in good health. Material for sequencing was blood. Here the CDR3 reads CASSLGQAISYEQYF. The CDR3, as DNA: TGTGCCAGCAGCTTAGGACAGGCGATCTCCTACGAGCAGTACTTC.